Below, 11 T cell receptor beta chains from the same sample are listed, as sequenced in a study of blood T cell repertoires in COVID-19. Profiled with immunoSEQ multiplex PCR; TCRdb holds only in-frame clones, not every one. This table holds 220,000 or so clones, roughly 84% found once. The sample consisted of peripheral blood. These receptors were obtained from a woman aged 60-70 years with acute or convalescent COVID-19.

The genes are TRBV24-1 and TRBJ2-1; 7 bases line up with TRBD2. CDR3 size: 14 residues. With V trimmed by 6 bases and J by 4 bases, 5 bases remained unmatched. In germline, CDR1 is KGHDR, CDR2 SFDVKD. DNA for the CDR3: TGTGCCACCAGTCTCGGGACTACATACAATGAGCAGTTCTTC. Its translation: CATSLGTTYNEQFF.

Ten or more counts support this clone. J is TRBJ1-5 and V is TRBV2; possible D gene TRBD1, 6 bases. The CDR3 totals 16 residues. Trimming pared 6 bases from V and 1 base from J, leaving 16 bases between. Looked up from germline, CDR1 is SNHLY and CDR2 is FYNNEI. DNA of the CDR3: TGTGCCAGCAGATCGGCCAGGGGCCCAAGCAATCAGCCCCAGCATTTT. Residues: CASRSARGPSNQPQHF.

This chain uses TRBV12-5 with TRBJ1-5, with 7 bases fitting TRBD1. CDR3 length: 14 amino acids. Germline CDR1 is LGHNT and CDR2 is FRNRAP. J lost 10 bases, V lost 5 bases, and 11 bases had no gene match. CDR3 sequence reads: CASGPQIGGKPQHF. CDR3 nucleotides: TGTGCTAGTGGTCCCCAAATAGGGGGCAAACCCCAGCATTTT.

A few counts support this clone. V usage is TRBV5-6 and J usage is TRBJ1-5, with TRBD1 as a possible D gene (5 bases). The ends were cut back, 1 base at V and 7 bases at J, with 15 bases in the middle. Germline-derived CDR1 and CDR2 are SGHDT and YYEEEE. This CDR3 is built from 15 residues. The CDR3 spells CASSLYGREGQPQHF. In DNA, the CDR3 is TGTGCCAGCAGCTTGTATGGCAGGGAGGGACAGCCCCAGCATTTT.

The V gene is TRBV9, the J gene TRBJ1-4, with 8 bases matching TRBD1. The CDR3 is 15 amino acids. V was pared by 3 bases and J by 3 bases, with 4 bases of the junction left unmatched. Germline values: CDR1 SGDLS, CDR2 YYNGEE. The DNA of the CDR3 is TGTGCCAGCAGCGCCCAGGGGGCCTCTAATGAAAAACTGTTTTTT. Its protein is CASSAQGASNEKLFF.

The V and J genes are TRBV30 and TRBJ2-1; D is possibly TRBD1 (7 bases). Trimming took 1 base from V and 1 from J, leaving 23 bases between them. The germline gives CDR1 GTSNPN, CDR2 SVGIG (reference sequence). The CDR3 contains 19 residues. Here the CDR3 DNA reads TGTGCCTGGAGTGAGCATATCGGAGGGGGCCAAAGTTCCTACAATGAGCAGTTCTTC. Its protein is CAWSEHIGGGQSSYNEQFF.

The rearrangement links TRBV11-2 to TRBJ2-7, with a tentative D call TRBD1 (5 bases). The CDR3 consists of 16 residues. Germline V lookup: CDR1 SGHAT, CDR2 FQNNGV. V was pared by 5 bases and J by 3 bases, with 20 bases between. This CDR3 is CASSQGAVRKFYEQYF. CDR3 DNA: TGTGCCAGCAGCCAAGGGGCCGTACGGAAGTTCTACGAGCAGTACTTC.

This chain uses TRBV28 with TRBJ1-5; 8 nucleotides match TRBD1. Germline lookup yields CDR1 MDHEN and CDR2 SYDVKM. The CDR3 has 14 residues. V shed 5 bases and J 8 bases; nucleotides not matched to a gene: 8. CDR3 sequence reads: CASSVTGGRKPQHF. CDR3 sequence (DNA): TGTGCCAGCAGTGTAACAGGGGGACGGAAGCCCCAGCATTTT.

This clone occurred a few times. The chain recombines TRBV3-1 (or the pseudogene TRBV3-2) with TRBJ2-1; the D gene is possibly TRBD2 (5 bases). V lost 1 base and J 6 bases, leaving 16 bases between the germline ends. This CDR3 contains 16 residues. Germline V gives CDR1 LGHDT, CDR2 YNNKEL (reference sequence). The CDR3 protein is CASSQGTPLTRNEQFF. For the CDR3, the DNA is TGTGCCAGCAGCCAAGGGACTCCTTTAACTCGCAATGAGCAGTTCTTC.

CDR3: CASSLGASGGARVADTQYF. For the CDR3, the DNA is TGTGCCAGCAGCTTAGGGGCTAGCGGGGGGGCCAGAGTTGCAGATACGCAGTATTTT. The chain has TRBV7-6 and TRBJ2-3; 12 nucleotides agree with TRBD2. The CDR3 length is 19 residues. CDR1 is SGHVS and CDR2 is FNYEAQ in the germline V gene. V trimming: 1 base; J trimming: 4 bases; junction bases outside the gene matches: 12. Full variable domain (missing parts from reference TRBV7-6 and TRBJ2-3): GAGVSQSPRYKVTKRGQDVALRCDPISGHVSLYWYRQALGQGPEFLTYFNYEAQQDKSGLPNDRFSAERPEGSISTLTIQRTEQRDSAMYRCASSLGASGGARVADTQYFGPGTRLTVL.

The count of this clone is one. The CDR3 DNA reads as TGTGCCAGCACCACCACCCCCTCAGGTTACGAGCAGTACTTC. Its protein product is CASTTTPSGYEQYF. The chain couples TRBV28 to TRBJ2-7; D is undetermined. This CDR3 has 14 amino acids. The V gene lost 7 bases and the J gene lost 4 bases, with 17 bases spanning the gap. The germline CDR1 and CDR2 sequences are MDHEN and SYDVKM. Drawing the rest from reference TRBV28 and TRBJ2-7, the complete variable domain is DVKVTQSSRYLVKRTGEKVFLECVQDMDHENMFWYRQDPGLGLRLIYFSYDVKMKEKGDIPEGYSVSREKKERFSLILESASTNQTSMYLCASTTTPSGYEQYFGPGTRLTVT.